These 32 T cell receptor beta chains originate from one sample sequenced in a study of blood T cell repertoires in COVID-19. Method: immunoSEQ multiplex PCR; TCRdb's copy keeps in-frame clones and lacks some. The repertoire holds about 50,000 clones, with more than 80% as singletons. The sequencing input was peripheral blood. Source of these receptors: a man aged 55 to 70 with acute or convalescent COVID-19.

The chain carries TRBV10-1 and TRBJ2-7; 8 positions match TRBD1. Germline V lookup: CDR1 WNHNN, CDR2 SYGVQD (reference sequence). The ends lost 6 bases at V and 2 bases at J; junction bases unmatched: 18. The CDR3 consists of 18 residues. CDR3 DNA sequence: TGCGCCAGCAGGGAAATCGGACAGGGAGAACGTATTCCCTACGAGCAGTACTTC. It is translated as CASREIGQGERIPYEQYF.

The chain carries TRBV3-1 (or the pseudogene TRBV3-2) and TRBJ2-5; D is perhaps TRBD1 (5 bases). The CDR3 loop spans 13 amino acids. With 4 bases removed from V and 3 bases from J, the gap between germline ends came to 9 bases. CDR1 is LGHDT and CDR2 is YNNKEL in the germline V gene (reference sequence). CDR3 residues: CASSLRAEETQYF. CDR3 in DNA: TGTGCCAGCAGCCTCAGGGCGGAAGAGACCCAGTACTTC.

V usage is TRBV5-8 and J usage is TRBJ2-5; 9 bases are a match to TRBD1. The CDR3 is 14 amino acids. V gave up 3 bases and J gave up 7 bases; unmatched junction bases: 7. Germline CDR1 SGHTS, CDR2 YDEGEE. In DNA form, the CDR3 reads TGTGCCAGCAGCTGGGCTGGACAGGGGAGGACCCAGTACTTC. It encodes CASSWAGQGRTQYF.

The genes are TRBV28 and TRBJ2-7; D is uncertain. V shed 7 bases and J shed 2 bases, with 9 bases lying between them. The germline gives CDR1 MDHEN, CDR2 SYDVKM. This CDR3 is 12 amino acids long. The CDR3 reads CASNALPYEQYF. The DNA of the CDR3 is TGTGCCAGCAATGCGCTCCCCTACGAGCAGTACTTC.

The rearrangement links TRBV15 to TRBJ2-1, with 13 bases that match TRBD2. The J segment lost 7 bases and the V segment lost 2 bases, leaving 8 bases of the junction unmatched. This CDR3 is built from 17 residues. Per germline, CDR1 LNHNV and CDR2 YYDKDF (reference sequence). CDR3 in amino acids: CATSRRFGLAGVNEQFF. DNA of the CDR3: TGTGCCACCAGCAGACGGTTCGGACTAGCGGGAGTTAATGAGCAGTTCTTC.

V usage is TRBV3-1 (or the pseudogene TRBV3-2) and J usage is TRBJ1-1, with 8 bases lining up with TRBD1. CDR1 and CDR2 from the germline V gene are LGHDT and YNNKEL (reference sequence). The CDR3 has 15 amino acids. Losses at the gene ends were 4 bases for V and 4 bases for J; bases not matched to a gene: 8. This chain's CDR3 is CASSLIGQGGTEAFF. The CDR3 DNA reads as TGTGCCAGCAGCCTGATAGGACAGGGTGGCACTGAAGCTTTCTTT.

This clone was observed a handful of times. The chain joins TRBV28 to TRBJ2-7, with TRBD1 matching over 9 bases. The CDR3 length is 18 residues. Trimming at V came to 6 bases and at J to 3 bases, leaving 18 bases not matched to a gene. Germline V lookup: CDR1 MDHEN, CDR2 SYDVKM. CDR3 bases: TGTGCCAGCAGAGCGGGACAGGGTACGCCTGAATTTGACTACGAGCAGTACTTC. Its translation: CASRAGQGTPEFDYEQYF. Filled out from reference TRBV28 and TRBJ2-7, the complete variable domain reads DVKVTQSSRYLVKRTGEKVFLECVQDMDHENMFWYRQDPGLGLRLIYFSYDVKMKEKGDIPEGYSVSREKKERFSLILESASTNQTSMYLCASRAGQGTPEFDYEQYFGPGTRLTVT.

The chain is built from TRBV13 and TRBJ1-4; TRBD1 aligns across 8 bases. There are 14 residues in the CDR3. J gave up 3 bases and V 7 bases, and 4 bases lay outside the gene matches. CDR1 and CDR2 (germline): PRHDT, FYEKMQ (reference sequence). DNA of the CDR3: TGTGCCAGCACAAGGACAGGGCCTAATGAAAAACTGTTTTTT. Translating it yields CASTRTGPNEKLFF.

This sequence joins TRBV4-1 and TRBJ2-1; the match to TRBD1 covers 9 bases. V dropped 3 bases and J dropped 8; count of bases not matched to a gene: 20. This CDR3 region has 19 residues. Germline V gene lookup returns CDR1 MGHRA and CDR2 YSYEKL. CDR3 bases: TGCGCCAGCAGCCACCGCCATGATCCCGGGACAGGGCATTTGGATGAGCAGTTCTTC. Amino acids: CASSHRHDPGTGHLDEQFF.

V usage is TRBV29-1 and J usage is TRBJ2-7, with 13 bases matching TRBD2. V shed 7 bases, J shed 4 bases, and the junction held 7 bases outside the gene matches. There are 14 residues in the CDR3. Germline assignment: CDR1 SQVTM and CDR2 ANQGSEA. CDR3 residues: CSGLGLAGDYEQYF. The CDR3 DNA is TGCAGCGGTCTCGGACTAGCGGGGGATTACGAGCAGTACTTC.

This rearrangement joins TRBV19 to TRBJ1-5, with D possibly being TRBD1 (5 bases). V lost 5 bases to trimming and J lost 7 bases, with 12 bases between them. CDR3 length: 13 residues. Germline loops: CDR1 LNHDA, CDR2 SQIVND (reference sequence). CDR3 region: CASSGAVRQPQHF. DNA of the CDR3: TGTGCCAGTAGTGGGGCAGTGAGACAGCCCCAGCATTTT.

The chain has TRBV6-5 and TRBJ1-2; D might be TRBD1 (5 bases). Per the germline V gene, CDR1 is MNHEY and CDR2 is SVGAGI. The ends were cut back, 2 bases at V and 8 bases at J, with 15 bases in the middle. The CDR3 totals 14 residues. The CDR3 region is CASSYLRGSRGYTF. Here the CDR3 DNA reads TGTGCCAGCAGTTACCTCCGGGGGAGTAGGGGCTACACCTTC.

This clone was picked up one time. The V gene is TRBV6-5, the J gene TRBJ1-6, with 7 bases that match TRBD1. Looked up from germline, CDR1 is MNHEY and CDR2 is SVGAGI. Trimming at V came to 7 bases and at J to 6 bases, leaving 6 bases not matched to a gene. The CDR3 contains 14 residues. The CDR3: CASNKDRLNSPLHF. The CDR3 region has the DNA TGTGCCAGCAATAAGGACAGGCTTAATTCACCCCTCCACTTT.

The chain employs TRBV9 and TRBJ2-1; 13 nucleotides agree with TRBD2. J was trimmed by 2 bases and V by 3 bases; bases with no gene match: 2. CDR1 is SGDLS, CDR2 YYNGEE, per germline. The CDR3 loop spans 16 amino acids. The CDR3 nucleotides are TGTGCCAGCAGCGCGGGACTAGCGGGGACCTACAATGAGCAGTTCTTC. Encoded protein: CASSAGLAGTYNEQFF.

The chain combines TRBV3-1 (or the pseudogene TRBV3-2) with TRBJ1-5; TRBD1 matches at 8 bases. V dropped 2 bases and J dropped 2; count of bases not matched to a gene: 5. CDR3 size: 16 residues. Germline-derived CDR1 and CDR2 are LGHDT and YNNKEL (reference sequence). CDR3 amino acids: CASSQQGAGGNQPQHF. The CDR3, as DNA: TGTGCCAGCAGCCAACAGGGGGCTGGCGGCAATCAGCCCCAGCATTTT.

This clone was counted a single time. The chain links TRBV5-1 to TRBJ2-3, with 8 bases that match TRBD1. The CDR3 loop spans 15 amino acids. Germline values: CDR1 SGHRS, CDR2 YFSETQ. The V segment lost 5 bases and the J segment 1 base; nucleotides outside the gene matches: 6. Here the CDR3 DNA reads TGCGCCAGCAGACCTACAGGGGGTCGCACAGATACGCAGTATTTT. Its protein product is CASRPTGGRTDTQYF. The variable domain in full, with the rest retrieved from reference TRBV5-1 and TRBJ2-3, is KAGVTQTPRYLIKTRGQQVTLSCSPISGHRSVSWYQQTPGQGLQFLFEYFSETQRNKGNFPGRFSGRQFSNSRSEMNVSTLELGDSALYLCASRPTGGRTDTQYFGPGTRLTVL.

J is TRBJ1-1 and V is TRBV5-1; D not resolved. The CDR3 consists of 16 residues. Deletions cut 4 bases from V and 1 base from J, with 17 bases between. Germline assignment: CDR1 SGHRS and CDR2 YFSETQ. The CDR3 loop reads CASSPREGRRNTEAFF. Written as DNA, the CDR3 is TGCGCCAGCAGCCCCCGGGAGGGCCGGCGGAACACTGAAGCTTTCTTT.

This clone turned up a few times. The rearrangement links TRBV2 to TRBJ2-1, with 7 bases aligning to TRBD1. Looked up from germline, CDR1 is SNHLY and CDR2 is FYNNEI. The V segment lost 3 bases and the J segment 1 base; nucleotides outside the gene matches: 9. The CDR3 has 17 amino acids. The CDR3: CASSDSPETGSYNEQFF. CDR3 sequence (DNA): TGTGCCAGCAGTGATTCTCCGGAGACAGGGTCCTACAATGAGCAGTTCTTC.

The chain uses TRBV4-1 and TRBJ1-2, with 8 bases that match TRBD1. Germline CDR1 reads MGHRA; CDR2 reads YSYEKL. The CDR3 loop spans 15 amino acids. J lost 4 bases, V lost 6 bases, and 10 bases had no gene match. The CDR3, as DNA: TGCGCCAGCAGTCCCATGGACAGGGAGGCCTATGGCTACACCTTC. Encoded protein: CASSPMDREAYGYTF.

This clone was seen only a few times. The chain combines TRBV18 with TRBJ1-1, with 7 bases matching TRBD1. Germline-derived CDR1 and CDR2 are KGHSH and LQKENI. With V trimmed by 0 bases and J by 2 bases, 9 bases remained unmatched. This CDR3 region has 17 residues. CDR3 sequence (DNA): TGTGCCAGCTCACCACCGGGGAAGGGGGCCGGTAACACTGAAGCTTTCTTT. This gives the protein CASSPPGKGAGNTEAFF.

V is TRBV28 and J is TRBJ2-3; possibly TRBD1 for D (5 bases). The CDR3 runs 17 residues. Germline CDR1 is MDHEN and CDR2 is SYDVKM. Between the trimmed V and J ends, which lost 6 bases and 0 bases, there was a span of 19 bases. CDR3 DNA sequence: TGTGCCAGCAGCCGCCAAATGGGCAGGGCTAGCACAGATACGCAGTATTTT. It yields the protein CASSRQMGRASTDTQYF. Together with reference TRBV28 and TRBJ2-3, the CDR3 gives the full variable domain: DVKVTQSSRYLVKRTGEKVFLECVQDMDHENMFWYRQDPGLGLRLIYFSYDVKMKEKGDIPEGYSVSREKKERFSLILESASTNQTSMYLCASSRQMGRASTDTQYFGPGTRLTVL.

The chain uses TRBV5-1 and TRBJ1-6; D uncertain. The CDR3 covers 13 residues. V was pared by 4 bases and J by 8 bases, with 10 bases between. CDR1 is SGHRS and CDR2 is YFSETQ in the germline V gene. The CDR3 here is CASSQRGDSPLHF. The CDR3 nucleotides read TGCGCCAGCAGCCAAAGAGGAGATTCACCCCTCCACTTT.

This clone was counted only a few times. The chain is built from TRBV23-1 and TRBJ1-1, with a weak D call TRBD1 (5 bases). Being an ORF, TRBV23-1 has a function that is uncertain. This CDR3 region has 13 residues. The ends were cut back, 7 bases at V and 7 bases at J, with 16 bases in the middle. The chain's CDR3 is CASTRVRRGEAFF. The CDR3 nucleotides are TGCGCCAGCACCAGGGTCAGGCGGGGTGAAGCTTTCTTT.

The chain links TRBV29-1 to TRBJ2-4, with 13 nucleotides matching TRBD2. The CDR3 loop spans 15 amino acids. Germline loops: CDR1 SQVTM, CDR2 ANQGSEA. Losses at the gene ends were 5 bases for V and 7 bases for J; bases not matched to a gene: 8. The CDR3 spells CSVSGTSGIGNIQYF. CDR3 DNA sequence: TGCAGCGTTTCCGGGACTAGCGGGATTGGGAACATTCAGTACTTC.

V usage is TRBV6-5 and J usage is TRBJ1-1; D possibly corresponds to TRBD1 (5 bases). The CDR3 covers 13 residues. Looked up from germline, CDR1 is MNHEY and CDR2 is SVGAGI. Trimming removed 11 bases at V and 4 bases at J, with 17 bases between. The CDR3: CAAPVQGSTEAFF. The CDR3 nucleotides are TGTGCCGCACCGGTCCAGGGAAGCACTGAAGCTTTCTTT.

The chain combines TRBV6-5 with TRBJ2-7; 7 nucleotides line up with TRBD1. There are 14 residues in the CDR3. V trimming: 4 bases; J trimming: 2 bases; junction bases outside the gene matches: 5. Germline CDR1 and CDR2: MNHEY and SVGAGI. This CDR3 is CASSWGQRTYEQYF. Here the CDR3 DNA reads TGTGCCAGCAGTTGGGGACAGCGCACCTACGAGCAGTACTTC.

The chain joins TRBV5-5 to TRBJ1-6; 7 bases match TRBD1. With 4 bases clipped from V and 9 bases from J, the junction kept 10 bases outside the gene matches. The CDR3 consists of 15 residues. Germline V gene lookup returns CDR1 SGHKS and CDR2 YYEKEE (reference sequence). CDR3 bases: TGTGCCAGCAGCGCCTTGACAGGGACGGGTTCACCCCTCCACTTT. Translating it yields CASSALTGTGSPLHF.

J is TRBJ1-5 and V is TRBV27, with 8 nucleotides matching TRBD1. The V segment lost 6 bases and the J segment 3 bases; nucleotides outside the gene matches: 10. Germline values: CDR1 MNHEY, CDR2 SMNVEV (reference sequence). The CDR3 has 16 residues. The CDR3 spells CASSRSQGAPNQPQHF. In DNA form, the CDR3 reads TGTGCCAGCAGCAGAAGCCAGGGGGCCCCCAATCAGCCCCAGCATTTT.

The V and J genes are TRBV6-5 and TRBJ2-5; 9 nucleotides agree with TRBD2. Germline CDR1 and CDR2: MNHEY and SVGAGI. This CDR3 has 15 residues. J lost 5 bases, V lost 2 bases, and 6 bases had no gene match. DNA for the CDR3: TGTGCCAGCAGTTACCTTGGCGGGAGGGCCGAGACCCAGTACTTC. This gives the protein CASSYLGGRAETQYF.

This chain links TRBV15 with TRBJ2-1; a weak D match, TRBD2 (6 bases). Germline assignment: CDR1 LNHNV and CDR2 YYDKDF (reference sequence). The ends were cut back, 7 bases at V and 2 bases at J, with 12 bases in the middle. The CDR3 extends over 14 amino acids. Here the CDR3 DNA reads TGTGCCACCATTCTTAGCGGTACCTACAATGAGCAGTTCTTC. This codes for CATILSGTYNEQFF.

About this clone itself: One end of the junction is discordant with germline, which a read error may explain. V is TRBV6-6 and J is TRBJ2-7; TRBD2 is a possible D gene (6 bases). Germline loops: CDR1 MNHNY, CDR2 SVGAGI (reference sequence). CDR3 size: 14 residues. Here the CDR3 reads CAGSPLREAYEQYF. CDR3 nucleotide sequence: TGTGCCGGCAGCCCTTTGAGGGAGGCCTACGAGCAGTACTTC.

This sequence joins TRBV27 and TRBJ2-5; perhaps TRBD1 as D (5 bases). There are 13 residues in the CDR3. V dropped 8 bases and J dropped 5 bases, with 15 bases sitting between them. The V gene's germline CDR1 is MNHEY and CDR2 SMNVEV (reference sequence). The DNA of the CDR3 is TGTGCCAGCGGAACTGGGGCTCGGGAGACCCAGTACTTC. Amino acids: CASGTGARETQYF.